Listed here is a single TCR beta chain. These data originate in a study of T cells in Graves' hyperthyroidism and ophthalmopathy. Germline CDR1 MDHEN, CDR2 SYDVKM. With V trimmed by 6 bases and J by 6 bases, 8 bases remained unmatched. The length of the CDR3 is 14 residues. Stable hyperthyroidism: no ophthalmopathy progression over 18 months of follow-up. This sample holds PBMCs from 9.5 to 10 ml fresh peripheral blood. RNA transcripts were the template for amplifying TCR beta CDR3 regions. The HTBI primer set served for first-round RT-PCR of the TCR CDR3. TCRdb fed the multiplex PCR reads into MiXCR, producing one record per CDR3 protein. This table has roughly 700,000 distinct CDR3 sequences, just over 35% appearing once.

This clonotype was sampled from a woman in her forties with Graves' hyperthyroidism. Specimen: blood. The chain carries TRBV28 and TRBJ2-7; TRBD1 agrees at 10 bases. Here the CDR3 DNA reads TGTGCCAGCAGACTCGGGACAGGGGTTGGCGAGCAGTACTTC. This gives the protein CASRLGTGVGEQYF.